This TCR beta chain was captured by sequencing in a study of CD8 T cells in ankylosing spondylitis. CDR3 length: 14 residues. Germline CDR1 SEHNR, CDR2 FQNEAQ (reference sequence). V shed 5 bases and J shed 3 bases, with 13 bases lying between them. Using its own MiXCR run on the 5' RACE reads, TCRdb lists one record per CDR3 protein. The profile covers 350,000 or so distinct CDR3 sequences, with 6.5% to 10% appearing a single time and about 14% taken by the ten largest. This clonotype was counted many times. Its specificity is not known. Broader study findings: Reportedly, significant enrichment of disease-linked clones occurred in matched ankylosing spondylitis synovial fluid. Ankylosing spondylitis blood seemed to carry a telltale TCR beta motif made of eight or nine highly homologous variants.

Sequences were obtained from blood, either unsorted or a sorted T cell fraction (not recorded which). The origin of this receptor is a male donor with ankylosing spondylitis. The V and J genes are TRBV7-9 and TRBJ2-5, with D unresolved. The CDR3 nucleotides read TGTGCCAGCAGCCCTTTTGTGGGGAAAGAGACCCAGTACTTC. Its protein product is CASSPFVGKETQYF.